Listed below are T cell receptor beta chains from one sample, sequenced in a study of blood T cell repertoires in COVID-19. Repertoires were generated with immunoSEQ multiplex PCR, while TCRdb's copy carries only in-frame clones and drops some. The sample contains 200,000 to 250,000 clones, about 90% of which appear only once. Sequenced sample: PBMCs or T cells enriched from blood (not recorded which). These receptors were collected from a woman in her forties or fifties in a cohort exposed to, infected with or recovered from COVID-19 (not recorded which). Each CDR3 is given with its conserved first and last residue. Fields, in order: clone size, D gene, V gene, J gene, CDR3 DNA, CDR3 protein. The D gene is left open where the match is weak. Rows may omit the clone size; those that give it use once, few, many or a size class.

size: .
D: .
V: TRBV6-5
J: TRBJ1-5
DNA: TGTGCCAGCAGTTCGAGGATGGGAGGGCTCTATCAGCCCCAGCATTTT
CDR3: CASSSRMGGLYQPQHF

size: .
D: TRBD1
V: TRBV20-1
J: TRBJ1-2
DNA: TGCAGTGCCAGTGACAGGGGGCTTGGCTACACCTTC
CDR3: CSASDRGLGYTF

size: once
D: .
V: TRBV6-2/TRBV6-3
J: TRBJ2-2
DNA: TGTGCCAGCAGTACTGGGAACACCGGGGAGCTGTTTTTT
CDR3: CASSTGNTGELFF

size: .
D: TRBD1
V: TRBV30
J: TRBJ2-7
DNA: TGTGCCTGGGCAAACAGGGGTGGGTACGAGCAGTACTTC
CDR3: CAWANRGGYEQYF

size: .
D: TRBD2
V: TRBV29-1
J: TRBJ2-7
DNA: TGCAGCGTTCTGAAATTGGCGGGGGTGATCTACGAGCAGTACTTC
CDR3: CSVLKLAGVIYEQYF

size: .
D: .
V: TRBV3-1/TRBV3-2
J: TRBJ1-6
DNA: TGTGCCAGCAGCCAAGGGCCAAATAATTCACCCCTCCACTTT
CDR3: CASSQGPNNSPLHF

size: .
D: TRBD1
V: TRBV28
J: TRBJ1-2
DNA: TGTGCCACCAACGGGGGGGACAGGGATGGCTACACCTTC
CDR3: CATNGGDRDGYTF

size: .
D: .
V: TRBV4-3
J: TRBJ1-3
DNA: TGCGCCAGCAGCCAAGCCCCCAGGGATACCTCGGGAAACACCATATATTTT
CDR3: CASSQAPRDTSGNTIYF

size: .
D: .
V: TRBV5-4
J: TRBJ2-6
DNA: TGTGCCAGCAGCCCAGTCCCCTCTGGGGCCAACGTCCTGACTTTC
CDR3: CASSPVPSGANVLTF

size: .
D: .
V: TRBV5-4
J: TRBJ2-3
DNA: TGTGCCAGCAGCTTGGGGGGCGGGGTTAACACAGATACGCAGTATTTT
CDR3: CASSLGGGVNTDTQYF

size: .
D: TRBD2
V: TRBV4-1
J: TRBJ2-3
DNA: TGCGCCAGCAGCCAACCACCCATCGGGGGGGCCCAGGAGGGGCAGTATTTT
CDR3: CASSQPPIGGAQEGQYF

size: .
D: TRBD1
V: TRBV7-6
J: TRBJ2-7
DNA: TGTGCCAGCAGCTTAGGTCAGACAGGGAGCGGAGCCTACGAGCAGTACTTC
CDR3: CASSLGQTGSGAYEQYF

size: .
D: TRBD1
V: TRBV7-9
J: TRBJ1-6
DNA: TGTGCCAGCAGCTCGGGACAGGGGGATTCACCCCTCCACTTT
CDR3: CASSSGQGDSPLHF

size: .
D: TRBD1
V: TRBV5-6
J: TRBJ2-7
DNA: TGTGCCAGCAGTTCCGGGACAGGGGCCCTCTACGAGCAGTACTTC
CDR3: CASSSGTGALYEQYF

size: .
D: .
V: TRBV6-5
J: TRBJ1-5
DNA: TGTGCCAGCAGTCTCTCCAGGGATAATCAGCCCCAGCATTTT
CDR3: CASSLSRDNQPQHF

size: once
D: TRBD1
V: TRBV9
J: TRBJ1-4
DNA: TGTGCCAGCAGCGTAGGGGGCGAGGGGGCAGGTGAAAAACTGTTTTTT
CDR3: CASSVGGEGAGEKLFF

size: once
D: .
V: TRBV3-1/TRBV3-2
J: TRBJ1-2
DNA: TGTGCCAGCAGCCGGATCGAAGGAGCTGCGAGGGATGGCTACACCTTC
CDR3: CASSRIEGAARDGYTF

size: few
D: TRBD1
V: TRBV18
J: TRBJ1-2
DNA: TGTGCCAGCTCACATTCCCCGGGACAGAGTACTGACTATGGCTACACCTTC
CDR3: CASSHSPGQSTDYGYTF

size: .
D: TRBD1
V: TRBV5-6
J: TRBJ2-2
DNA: TGTGCCAGCAGCTTGGCCTTGACAGGGGACACCGGGGAGCTGTTTTTT
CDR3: CASSLALTGDTGELFF

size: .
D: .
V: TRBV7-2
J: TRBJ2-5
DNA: TGTGCCAGCAGCTTATTCCAGGGGCAAGAGACCCAGTACTTC
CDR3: CASSLFQGQETQYF

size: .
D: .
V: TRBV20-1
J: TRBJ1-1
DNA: TGCAGTGCTAGAAAATTAGAGGCTTTCTTT
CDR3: CSARKLEAFF

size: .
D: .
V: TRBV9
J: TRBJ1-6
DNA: TGTGCCAGCAGCCCCGTGACGGGTTCACCCCTCCACTTT
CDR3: CASSPVTGSPLHF

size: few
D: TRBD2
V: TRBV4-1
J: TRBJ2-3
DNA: TGCGCCAGCAGCCAAGGTCCAGCGGGGGCAGATACGCAGTATTTT
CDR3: CASSQGPAGADTQYF

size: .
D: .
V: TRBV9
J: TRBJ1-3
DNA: TGTGCCAGCAGCGTAGCCAGGGCCGGAAACACCATATATTTT
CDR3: CASSVARAGNTIYF

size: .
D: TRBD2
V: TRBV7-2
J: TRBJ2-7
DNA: TGTGCCAGCAGCCCTCAGGCGGGGGGGGTCTACGAGCAGTACTTC
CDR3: CASSPQAGGVYEQYF

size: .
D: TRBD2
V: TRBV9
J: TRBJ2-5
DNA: TGTGCCAGCAGCGTAGGGGTGCGGGGGACCAATCAAGAGACCCAGTACTTC
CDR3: CASSVGVRGTNQETQYF

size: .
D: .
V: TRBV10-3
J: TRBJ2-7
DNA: TGTGCCATCCAGACCGCCGCGTCGGGCAGGGACGAGCAGTACTTC
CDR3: CAIQTAASGRDEQYF

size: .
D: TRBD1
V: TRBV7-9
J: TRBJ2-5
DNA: TGTGCCAGCAGCTTAACTTCTGGACAGGGAAAAGAGACCCAGTACTTC
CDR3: CASSLTSGQGKETQYF

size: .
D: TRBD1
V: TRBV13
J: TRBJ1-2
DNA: TGTGCCAGCAGCTTAGAGCAGGGGGCGCGGTATGGCTACACCTTC
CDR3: CASSLEQGARYGYTF

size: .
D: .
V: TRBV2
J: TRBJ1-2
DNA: TGTGCCAGCAGTGAGGAGGGCAGGGACTATGGCTACACCTTC
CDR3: CASSEEGRDYGYTF

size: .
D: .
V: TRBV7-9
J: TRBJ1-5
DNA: TGTGCCAGCAGCCGCGGTTACAATCAGCCCCAGCATTTT
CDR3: CASSRGYNQPQHF

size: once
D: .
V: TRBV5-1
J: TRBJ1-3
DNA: TGCGCCAGCAGCTCAGGACAGAGCTCTGGAAACACCATATATTTT
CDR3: CASSSGQSSGNTIYF

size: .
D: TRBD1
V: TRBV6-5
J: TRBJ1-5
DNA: TGTGCCAGCAGCCGACAGGGGACTGGCAATCAGCCCCAGCATTTT
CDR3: CASSRQGTGNQPQHF

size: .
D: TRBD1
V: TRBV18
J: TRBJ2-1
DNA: TGTGCCAGCTCATCGATGAGGGGACAGAAAAGCAATGAGCAGTTCTTC
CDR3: CASSSMRGQKSNEQFF

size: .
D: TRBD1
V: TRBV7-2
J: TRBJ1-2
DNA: TGTGCCAGCGTAGACAGGGACGCACTTTACCCCCCAGCTAACTATGGCTACACCTTC
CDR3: CASVDRDALYPPANYGYTF

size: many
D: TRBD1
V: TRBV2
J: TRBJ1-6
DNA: TGTGCCAGCCTGGGACAGGGGGGTTATTCACCCCTCCACTTT
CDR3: CASLGQGGYSPLHF

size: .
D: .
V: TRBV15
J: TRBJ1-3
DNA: TGTGCCACCAGCAGAGAACCCCGGGGGGGGCCAACTGGAAACACCATATATTTT
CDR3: CATSREPRGGPTGNTIYF

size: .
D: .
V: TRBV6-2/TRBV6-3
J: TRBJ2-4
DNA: TGTGCCAGCAGCGGAGCGGGTACCCCAATTGCCAAAAACATTCAGTACTTC
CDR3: CASSGAGTPIAKNIQYF

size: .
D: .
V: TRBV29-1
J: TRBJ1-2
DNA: TGCAGCGTTGAAATCAGGGAGGGAGGTGGCTACACCTTC
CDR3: CSVEIREGGGYTF

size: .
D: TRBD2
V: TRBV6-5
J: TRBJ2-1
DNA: TGTGCCAGCAGCCAACAGGGACTAGCCCTCAATGAGCAGTTCTTC
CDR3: CASSQQGLALNEQFF

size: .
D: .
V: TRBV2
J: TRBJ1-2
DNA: TGTGCCAGCAGGGACAACGCTAACTATGGCTACACCTTC
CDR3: CASRDNANYGYTF

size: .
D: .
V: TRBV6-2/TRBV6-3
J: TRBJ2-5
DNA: TGTGCCAGCAGCCCTGGACCGGAGGGGACCCAGTACTTC
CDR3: CASSPGPEGTQYF

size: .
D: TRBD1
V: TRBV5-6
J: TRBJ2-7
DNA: TGTGCCAGCAGCTTGGACAGGGGCTTCAACTACGAGCAGTACTTC
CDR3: CASSLDRGFNYEQYF

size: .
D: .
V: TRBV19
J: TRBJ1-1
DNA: TGTGCCAGTAGTCCCGCGCGACTAACCATGAACACTGAAGCTTTCTTT
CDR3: CASSPARLTMNTEAFF

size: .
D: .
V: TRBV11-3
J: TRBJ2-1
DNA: TGTGCCAGCAGCTCCCCAGGGCGGGGCCTGGAGGAGCAGTTCTTC
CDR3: CASSSPGRGLEEQFF